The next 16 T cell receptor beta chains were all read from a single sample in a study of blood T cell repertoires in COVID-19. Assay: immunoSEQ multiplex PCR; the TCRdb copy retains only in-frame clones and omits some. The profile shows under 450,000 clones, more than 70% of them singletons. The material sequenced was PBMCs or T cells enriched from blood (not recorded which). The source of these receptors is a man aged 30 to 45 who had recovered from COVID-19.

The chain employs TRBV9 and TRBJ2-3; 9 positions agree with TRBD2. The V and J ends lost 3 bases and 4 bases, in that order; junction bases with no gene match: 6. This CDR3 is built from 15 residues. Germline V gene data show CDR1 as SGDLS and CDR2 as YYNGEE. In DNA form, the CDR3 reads TGTGCCAGCAGCGAGCGGGGGGTCGACGCAGATACGCAGTATTTT. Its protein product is CASSERGVDADTQYF.

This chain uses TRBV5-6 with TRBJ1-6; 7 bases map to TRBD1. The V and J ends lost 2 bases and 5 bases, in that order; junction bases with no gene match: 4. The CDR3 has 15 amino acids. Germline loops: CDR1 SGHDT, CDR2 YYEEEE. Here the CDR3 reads CASSLRQGNNSPLHF. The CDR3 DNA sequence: TGTGCCAGCAGCTTACGACAGGGCAATAATTCACCCCTCCACTTT.

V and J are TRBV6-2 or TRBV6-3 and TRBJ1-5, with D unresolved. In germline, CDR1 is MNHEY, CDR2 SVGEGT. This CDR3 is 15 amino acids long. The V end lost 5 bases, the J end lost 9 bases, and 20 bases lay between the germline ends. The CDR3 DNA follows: TGTGCCAGCAGTCACGGAGCGGGATCCCTGAGGCCCCAGCATTTT. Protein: CASSHGAGSLRPQHF.

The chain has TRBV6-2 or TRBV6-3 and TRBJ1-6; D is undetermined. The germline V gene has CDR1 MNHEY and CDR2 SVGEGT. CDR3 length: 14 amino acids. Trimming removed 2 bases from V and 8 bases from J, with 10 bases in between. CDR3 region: CASSYGRYDSPLHF. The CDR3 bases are TGTGCCAGCAGTTACGGCAGATATGATTCACCCCTCCACTTT.

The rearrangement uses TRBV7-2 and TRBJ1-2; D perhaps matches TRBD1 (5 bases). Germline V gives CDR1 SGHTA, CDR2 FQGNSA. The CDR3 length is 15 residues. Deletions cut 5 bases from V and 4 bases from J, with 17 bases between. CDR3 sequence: CASSPSGQGGYGYTF. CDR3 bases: TGTGCCAGCAGCCCCTCGGGCCAGGGTGGCTATGGCTACACCTTC.

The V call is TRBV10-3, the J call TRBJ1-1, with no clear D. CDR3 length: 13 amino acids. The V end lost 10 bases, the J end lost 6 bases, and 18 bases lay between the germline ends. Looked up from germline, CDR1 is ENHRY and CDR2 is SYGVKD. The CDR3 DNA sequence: TGTGCCACCAAAACGGCGGTTGAAGCTGAAGCTTTCTTT. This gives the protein CATKTAVEAEAFF.

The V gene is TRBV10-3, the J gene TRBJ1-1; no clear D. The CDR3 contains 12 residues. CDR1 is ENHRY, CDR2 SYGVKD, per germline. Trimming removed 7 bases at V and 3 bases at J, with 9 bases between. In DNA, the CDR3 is TGTGCCATCAAGGCGGGGTACACTGAAGCTTTCTTT. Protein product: CAIKAGYTEAFF.

CDR3 nucleotide sequence: TGTGCCAGCAGCTTGAACGGGAACGCAGATACGCAGTATTTT. Translating gives CASSLNGNADTQYF. V usage is TRBV7-9 and J usage is TRBJ2-3; the D gene is possibly TRBD2 (5 bases). Germline CDR1 and CDR2: SEHNR and FQNEAQ (reference sequence). V dropped 3 bases and J dropped 4 bases, with 11 bases sitting between them. The CDR3 covers 14 residues.

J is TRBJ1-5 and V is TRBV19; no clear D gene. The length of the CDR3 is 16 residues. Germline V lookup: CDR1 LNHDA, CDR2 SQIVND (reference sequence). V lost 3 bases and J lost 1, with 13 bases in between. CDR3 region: CASSIPADFSNQPQHF. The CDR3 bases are TGTGCCAGTAGTATCCCAGCGGACTTCAGCAATCAGCCCCAGCATTTT.

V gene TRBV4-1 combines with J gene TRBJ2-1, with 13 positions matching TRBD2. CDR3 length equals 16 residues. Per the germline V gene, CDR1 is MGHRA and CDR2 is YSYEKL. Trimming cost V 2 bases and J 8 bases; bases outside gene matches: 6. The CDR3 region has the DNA TGCGCCAGCAGCCAAAGGACTAGCGGGGGCTCGGATGAGCAGTTCTTC. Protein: CASSQRTSGGSDEQFF.

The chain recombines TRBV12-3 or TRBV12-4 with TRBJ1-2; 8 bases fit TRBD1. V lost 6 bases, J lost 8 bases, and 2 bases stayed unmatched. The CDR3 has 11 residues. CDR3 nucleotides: TGTGCCAGCAGAGACAGGGGAGGCTACACCTTC. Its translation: CASRDRGGYTF.

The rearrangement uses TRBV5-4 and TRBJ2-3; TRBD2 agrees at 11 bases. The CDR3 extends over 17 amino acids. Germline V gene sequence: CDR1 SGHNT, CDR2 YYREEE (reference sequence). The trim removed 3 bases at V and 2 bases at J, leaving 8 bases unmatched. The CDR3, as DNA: TGTGCCAGCAGCTCTGATAGCGGGGGGGTTTCCACAGATACGCAGTATTTT. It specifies CASSSDSGGVSTDTQYF.

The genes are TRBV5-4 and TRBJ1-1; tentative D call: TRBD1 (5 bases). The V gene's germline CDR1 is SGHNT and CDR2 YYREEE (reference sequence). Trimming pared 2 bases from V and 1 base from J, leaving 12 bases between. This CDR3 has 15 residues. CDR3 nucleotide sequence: TGTGCCAGCAGCTTCTCCCTGACAGAGAACACTGAAGCTTTCTTT. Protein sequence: CASSFSLTENTEAFF.

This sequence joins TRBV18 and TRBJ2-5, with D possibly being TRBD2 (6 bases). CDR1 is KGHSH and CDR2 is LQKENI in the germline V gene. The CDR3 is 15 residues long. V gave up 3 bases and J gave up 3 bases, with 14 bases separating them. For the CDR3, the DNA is TGTGCCAGCTCACCGCCGGACGGGAGAGAAGAGACCCAGTACTTC. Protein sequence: CASSPPDGREETQYF. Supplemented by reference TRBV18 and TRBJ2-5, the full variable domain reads NAGVMQNPRHLVRRRGQEARLRCSPMKGHSHVYWYRQLPEEGLKFMVYLQKENIIDESGMPKERFSAEFPKEGPSILRIQQVVRGDSAAYFCASSPPDGREETQYFGPGTRLLVL.

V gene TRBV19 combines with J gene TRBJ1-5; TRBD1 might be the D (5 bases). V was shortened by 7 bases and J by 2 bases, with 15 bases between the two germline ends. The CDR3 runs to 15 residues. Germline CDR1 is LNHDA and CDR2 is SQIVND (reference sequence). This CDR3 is CASIGREGGNQPQHF. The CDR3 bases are TGTGCCAGTATTGGCAGGGAGGGTGGCAATCAGCCCCAGCATTTT.

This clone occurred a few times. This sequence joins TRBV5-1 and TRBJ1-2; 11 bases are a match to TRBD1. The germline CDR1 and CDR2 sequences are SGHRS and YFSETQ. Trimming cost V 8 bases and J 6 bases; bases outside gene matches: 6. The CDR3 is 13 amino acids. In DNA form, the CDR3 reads TGCGCCAGTAGGACAGGGGGCGCGAATGGCTACACCTTC. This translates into CASRTGGANGYTF. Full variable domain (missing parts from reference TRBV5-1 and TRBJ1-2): KAGVTQTPRYLIKTRGQQVTLSCSPISGHRSVSWYQQTPGQGLQFLFEYFSETQRNKGNFPGRFSGRQFSNSRSEMNVSTLELGDSALYLCASRTGGANGYTFGSGTRLTVV.